This is a list of T cell receptor beta chains from one sample in a study of PD-L1 blockade in urothelial cancer. TCRdb's copy holds only in-frame clones and misses some; the assay was immunoSEQ multiplex PCR. In the table there are about 38,000 clones, 82% of which are singletons. Sequencing was performed on PBMCs, taken around atezolizumab (anti-PD-L1) treatment. These receptors were collected from a man aged 55 to 70 with urothelial cancer. The CDR3 runs from the conserved cysteine through the conserved F or W. Clone sizes are given selectively: once, few, many, or a class where the clone is expanded.

j_call: TRBJ2-5; v_call: TRBV5-1; clone_size: -; cdr3_aa: CASSSSMDKETQYF
j_call: TRBJ1-5; v_call: TRBV7-8; clone_size: -; cdr3_aa: CASSKDRALNQPQHF
j_call: TRBJ1-4; v_call: TRBV11-2; clone_size: -; cdr3_aa: CASSLDAGENEKLFF
j_call: TRBJ2-1; v_call: TRBV6-5; clone_size: once; cdr3_aa: CASRPSPSSYNEQFF
j_call: TRBJ2-7; v_call: TRBV6-1; clone_size: few; cdr3_aa: CASSESGQYYEQYF
j_call: TRBJ2-2; v_call: TRBV9; clone_size: few; cdr3_aa: CASSVVALQGANTGELFF
j_call: TRBJ1-1; v_call: TRBV27; clone_size: -; cdr3_aa: CASSGSGGNTEAFF
j_call: TRBJ2-7; v_call: TRBV2; clone_size: -; cdr3_aa: CASSEAISYEQYF
j_call: TRBJ1-4; v_call: TRBV18; clone_size: -; cdr3_aa: CASSPPSGTNEKLFF
j_call: TRBJ1-1; v_call: TRBV7-3; clone_size: -; cdr3_aa: CASSNGVNTEAFF
j_call: TRBJ2-1; v_call: TRBV7-2; clone_size: -; cdr3_aa: CASSLSSGGYNEQFF
j_call: TRBJ2-1; v_call: TRBV9; clone_size: -; cdr3_aa: CASSVYPSPGGPLSNEQFF
j_call: TRBJ2-5; v_call: TRBV7-9; clone_size: -; cdr3_aa: CASSLVRQDNYQETQYF
j_call: TRBJ2-7; v_call: TRBV2; clone_size: few; cdr3_aa: CASSVGAGYEQYF
j_call: TRBJ2-3; v_call: TRBV15; clone_size: -; cdr3_aa: CATSRDLGSADTQYF
j_call: TRBJ1-5; v_call: TRBV15; clone_size: -; cdr3_aa: CATSRDIQPQHF
j_call: TRBJ2-5; v_call: TRBV6-4; clone_size: once; cdr3_aa: CASSPLAGTQETQYF
j_call: TRBJ2-5; v_call: TRBV5-1; clone_size: once; cdr3_aa: CASSLGGRGHEETQYF
j_call: TRBJ1-1; v_call: TRBV5-1; clone_size: -; cdr3_aa: CASSPGTGGTEAFF
j_call: TRBJ1-6; v_call: TRBV6-5; clone_size: once; cdr3_aa: CASRTGFGDSPLHF
j_call: TRBJ2-5; v_call: TRBV28; clone_size: -; cdr3_aa: CASTVGGQETQYF
j_call: TRBJ2-2; v_call: TRBV5-6; clone_size: once; cdr3_aa: CASSPGQSNTGELFF
j_call: TRBJ1-6; v_call: TRBV7-8; clone_size: -; cdr3_aa: CASSLSRDSSPLHF
j_call: TRBJ1-3; v_call: TRBV28; clone_size: -; cdr3_aa: CASSPQGGGNTIYF
j_call: TRBJ1-4; v_call: TRBV18; clone_size: few; cdr3_aa: CASSPTGSNEKLFF
j_call: TRBJ2-7; v_call: TRBV30; clone_size: -; cdr3_aa: CAWDPGTAVYEQYF
j_call: TRBJ2-7; v_call: TRBV29-1; clone_size: -; cdr3_aa: CSVQGDPYEQYF
j_call: TRBJ2-1; v_call: TRBV6-5; clone_size: once; cdr3_aa: CASSFTSGASYNEQFF
j_call: TRBJ1-1; v_call: TRBV19; clone_size: -; cdr3_aa: CASSQDSYTEAFF
j_call: TRBJ1-3; v_call: TRBV6-5; clone_size: -; cdr3_aa: CASSQRAYGNTIYF
j_call: TRBJ1-6; v_call: TRBV5-1; clone_size: -; cdr3_aa: CASSPQDRARGDSPLHF
j_call: TRBJ1-2; v_call: TRBV19; clone_size: -; cdr3_aa: CASKRGQVYGYTF
j_call: TRBJ2-3; v_call: TRBV12-5; clone_size: -; cdr3_aa: CASAAGVTQYF
j_call: TRBJ2-3; v_call: TRBV5-6; clone_size: once; cdr3_aa: CASSLAGRGGRADTQYF
j_call: TRBJ2-1; v_call: TRBV29-1; clone_size: few; cdr3_aa: CSVEGPYDNEQFF
j_call: TRBJ2-7; v_call: TRBV28; clone_size: -; cdr3_aa: CASSLGQAPYEQYF
j_call: TRBJ2-5; v_call: TRBV7-6; clone_size: few; cdr3_aa: CASSKRIQETQYF
j_call: TRBJ2-2; v_call: TRBV6-6; clone_size: once; cdr3_aa: CASRPGEKTMAGELFF
j_call: TRBJ2-2; v_call: TRBV27; clone_size: -; cdr3_aa: CASSLAGGTGELFF
j_call: TRBJ1-3; v_call: TRBV6-6; clone_size: once; cdr3_aa: CASSYDGQGIVF
j_call: TRBJ1-2; v_call: TRBV30; clone_size: -; cdr3_aa: CAWRGPTSNYGYTF
j_call: TRBJ1-2; v_call: TRBV28; clone_size: -; cdr3_aa: CASSSSTGQGYTF
j_call: TRBJ2-3; v_call: TRBV15; clone_size: once; cdr3_aa: CATSRDQASTDTQYF
j_call: TRBJ2-7; v_call: TRBV6-6; clone_size: -; cdr3_aa: CASSYETGPPPEQYF